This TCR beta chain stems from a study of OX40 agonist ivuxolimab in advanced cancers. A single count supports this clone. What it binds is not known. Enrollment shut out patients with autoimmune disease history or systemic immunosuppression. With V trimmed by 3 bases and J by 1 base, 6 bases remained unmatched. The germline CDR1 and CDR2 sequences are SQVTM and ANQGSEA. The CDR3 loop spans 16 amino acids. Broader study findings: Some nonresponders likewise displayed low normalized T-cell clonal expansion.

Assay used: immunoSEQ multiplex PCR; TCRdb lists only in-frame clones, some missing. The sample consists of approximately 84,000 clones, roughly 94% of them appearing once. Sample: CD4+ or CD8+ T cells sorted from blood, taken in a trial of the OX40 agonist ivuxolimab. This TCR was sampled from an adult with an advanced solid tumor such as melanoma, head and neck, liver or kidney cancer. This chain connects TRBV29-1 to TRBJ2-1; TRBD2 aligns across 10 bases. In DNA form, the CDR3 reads TGCAGCGTTGAGGGAGCGGGGGGGCCTTCCTACAATGAGCAGTTCTTC. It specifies CSVEGAGGPSYNEQFF.